This entry concerns a single TCR beta chain. Antigen specificity is unknown. A CD45RA-negative memory subset and a CD45RA+ naive subset were separated from the CD4+ cells. Only in-frame clones appear in the TCRdb table, and some are missing; sequencing was by immunoSEQ multiplex PCR. This sample has about 2.4 million clones, with approximately 93% found just once. Trimming removed 4 bases at V and 5 bases at J, with 12 bases between. The V gene's germline CDR1 is SGDLS and CDR2 YYNGEE. This CDR3 spans 14 amino acids. These data belong to a study of shared clonotypes between healthy human individuals. Study-wide findings and caveats: Clonotype sharing among donors likely depends on sequencing depth.

The sample consisted of naive CD4+ T cells from PBMCs. Subset indicated: CD45RA+ positively selected. The sequence derives from a man younger than 35 in good health. Some clones in this sample may be carry-over from other donors' samples. The chain couples TRBV9 to TRBJ2-2; possibly TRBD1 or TRBD2 for D (5 bases each). CDR3 residues: CASSPRWGTGELFF. The CDR3 nucleotides read TGTGCCAGCAGCCCCCGATGGGGGACCGGGGAGCTGTTTTTT. The whole variable domain, filled in from reference TRBV9 and TRBJ2-2, reads DSGVTQTPKHLITATGQRVTLRCSPRSGDLSVYWYQQSLDQGLQFLIQYYNGEERAKGNILERFSAQQFPDLHSELNLSSLELGDSALYFCASSPRWGTGELFFGEGSRLTVL.